One and the same sample provided the 12 T cell receptor beta chains below, sequenced in a study of identifying expanded T cells in peripheral blood. Sequenced by immunoSEQ multiplex PCR; TCRdb stores in-frame clones only, minus some. Here the sample spans approximately 59,000 clones, over 85% being singletons. Sequenced sample: blood. These receptors originate from a person between 18 and 75 years old in good health.

This rearrangement joins TRBV11-1 to TRBJ2-7, with 8 bases lining up with TRBD2. The CDR3 is 15 amino acids. Trimming cost V 5 bases and J 2 bases; bases outside gene matches: 8. CDR1 is SGHAT, CDR2 FQDESV, per germline (reference sequence). The CDR3 sequence is CASSITSGTAYEQYF. The CDR3 region has the DNA TGTGCCAGCAGCATCACTAGCGGAACAGCCTACGAGCAGTACTTC.

As to this clone: Other DNA variants within this sample encode the same CDR3. The V call is TRBV9, the J call TRBJ2-1; TRBD2 agrees at 10 bases. J lost 4 bases, V lost 0 bases, and 4 bases had no gene match. This CDR3 comprises 16 residues. From germline, CDR1 is SGDLS and CDR2 YYNGEE. Here the CDR3 DNA reads TGTGCCAGCAGCGTAGGGCTAGCGGGAGCTTACAATGAGCAGTTCTTC. Translated: CASSVGLAGAYNEQFF.

Here the CDR3 DNA reads TGTGCCAGCAGTGAGGCCGGGACACCCAACTATAATTCACCCCTCCACTTT. Encoded protein: CASSEAGTPNYNSPLHF. The chain carries TRBV2 and TRBJ1-6; perhaps TRBD1 as D (6 bases). The CDR3 sequence is 17 residues long. The germline gives CDR1 SNHLY, CDR2 FYNNEI. V was cut by 3 bases and J by 3 bases, with 15 bases left in between.

V usage is TRBV7-2 and J usage is TRBJ1-1; D unclear. This CDR3 has 14 residues. V lost 1 base and J 0 bases, leaving 6 bases between the germline ends. In germline, CDR1 is SGHTA, CDR2 FQGNSA. CDR3 in amino acids: CASSLGSVNTEAFF. CDR3 coding DNA: TGTGCCAGCAGCTTAGGGTCAGTGAACACTGAAGCTTTCTTT.

A word on this clone: At one of its ends the junction is not consistent with the germline gene, which may arise from a read error. The V gene is TRBV7-7, the J gene TRBJ2-5; D is possibly TRBD2 (5 bases). Germline lookup yields CDR1 SSHAT and CDR2 FNYEAQ (reference sequence). The CDR3 totals 13 residues. The CDR3, as DNA: TGTGCTAGCAGCTGGGTTGGGGAGGAGACCCAGTACTTC. Amino acids: CASSWVGEETQYF.

The chain employs TRBV10-3 and TRBJ1-4, with TRBD1 identical over 7 bases. The junction had 4 bases not matched to a gene; V was cut back by 8 bases and J by 4 bases. The CDR3 length is 13 residues. Germline V gene data show CDR1 as ENHRY and CDR2 as SYGVKD. CDR3 protein: CAIGQADNEKLFF. The CDR3, as DNA: TGTGCCATCGGACAGGCTGATAATGAAAAACTGTTTTTT.

The rearrangement uses TRBV28 and TRBJ2-5, with 7 bases fitting TRBD2. V gave up 2 bases and J gave up 5 bases; unmatched junction bases: 8. Germline V CDR1 and CDR2: MDHEN, SYDVKM. This CDR3 comprises 15 residues. For the CDR3, the DNA is TGTGCCAGCAGTTTAGTCGGACTAGGGTTGGAGACCCAGTACTTC. Translated, it gives CASSLVGLGLETQYF.

The chain joins TRBV5-1 to TRBJ2-1; the match to TRBD2 covers 12 bases. V was pared by 6 bases and J by 1 base, with 8 bases of the junction left unmatched. The CDR3 runs 17 residues. CDR1 and CDR2 (germline): SGHRS, YFSETQ. CDR3: CASTPGGTSGSYNEQFF. DNA for the CDR3: TGCGCCAGCACCCCGGGCGGGACTAGCGGGTCCTACAATGAGCAGTTCTTC.

This chain uses TRBV7-9 with TRBJ2-5, with D possibly matching TRBD2 (6 bases). The CDR3 runs 14 residues. Germline loops: CDR1 SEHNR, CDR2 FQNEAQ (reference sequence). V lost 5 bases and J 3 bases, leaving 13 bases between the germline ends. The CDR3 DNA is TGTGCCAGCAGCCTTAGCGCGGGGAAAGAGACCCAGTACTTC. It is translated as CASSLSAGKETQYF.

The rearrangement joins TRBV7-2 to TRBJ1-3; D remains ambiguous. The germline V gene encodes CDR1 SGHTA and CDR2 FQGNSA. V shed 1 base and J shed 1 base, with 14 bases lying between them. The CDR3 sequence is 17 residues long. The CDR3 DNA is TGTGCCAGCAGCTTAGTGGGGTTACACGGTTCTGGAAACACCATATATTTT. Protein: CASSLVGLHGSGNTIYF.

In this sample, this clone turned up a few times. The rearrangement uses TRBV4-1 and TRBJ1-5, with no clear D. The V end was cut by 1 base, the J end by 2 bases, with 15 bases between. This CDR3 comprises 17 residues. The germline CDR1 and CDR2 sequences are MGHRA and YSYEKL. CDR3 sequence reads: CASSQVDMGIRNQPQHF. The DNA for the CDR3 is TGCGCCAGCAGCCAAGTGGATATGGGAATTCGCAATCAGCCCCAGCATTTT.

The CDR3 here is CAISPIAGSYNEQFF. CDR3 sequence (DNA): TGTGCCATCAGTCCCATAGCGGGGTCTTACAATGAGCAGTTCTTC. V is TRBV10-3 and J is TRBJ2-1; TRBD2 agrees at 8 bases. The ends lost 5 bases at V and 4 bases at J; junction bases unmatched: 7. The germline V gene encodes CDR1 ENHRY and CDR2 SYGVKD. CDR3 length: 15 residues.